This T cell receptor beta chain was sequenced in a study of blood T cell repertoires in COVID-19. Some clones are missing from TCRdb's copy, which holds only in-frame ones; the method was immunoSEQ multiplex PCR. The sample has a few hundred thousand clones, 80% to 90% seen once. This CDR3 has 15 amino acids. Germline V gene sequence: CDR1 SGHRS, CDR2 YFSETQ. The junction had 8 bases not matched to a gene; V was cut back by 5 bases and J by 8 bases. This clone was seen a handful of times. The sequenced sample consisted of PBMCs or T cells enriched from blood (not recorded which). The receptor's source is a man aged 30 to 45 who had recovered from COVID-19. This chain connects TRBV5-1 to TRBJ1-4; 11 nucleotides line up with TRBD1. The CDR3 coding sequence is TGCGCCAGCAGGAGCCGGACAGGGGGCAACGAAAAACTGTTTTTT. This sequence encodes CASRSRTGGNEKLFF.